These T cell receptor beta chains were read from a single sample in a study of cytomegalovirus exposure and HLA in healthy donors. The assay was immunoSEQ multiplex PCR, and TCRdb's table has in-frame clones only and misses some. This sample's table has approximately 79,000 clones. The sequencing input was PBMCs. The receptors originated from a boy younger than 18 in good health and CMV-seronegative. CDR3s include the opening cysteine and the closing phenylalanine or tryptophan. The D gene is left open where the match is weak.

j_call: TRBJ1-2; d_call: TRBD1; v_call: TRBV10-3; cdr3_aa: CAIRFDRGPDGYTF; cdr3_nt: TGTGCCATCCGATTCGACAGGGGGCCGGATGGCTACACCTTC
j_call: TRBJ2-7; d_call: .; v_call: TRBV6-5; cdr3_aa: CASSYSPGALYEQYF; cdr3_nt: TGTGCCAGCAGTTACTCACCAGGGGCCCTCTACGAGCAGTACTTC
j_call: TRBJ1-2; d_call: .; v_call: TRBV20-1; cdr3_aa: CSASLGGGYTF; cdr3_nt: TGCAGTGCTAGTCTAGGGGGTGGCTACACCTTC
j_call: TRBJ2-7; d_call: .; v_call: TRBV7-6; cdr3_aa: CASSSGENYEQYF; cdr3_nt: TGTGCCAGCAGCTCAGGGGAAAACTACGAGCAGTACTTC
j_call: TRBJ1-5; d_call: .; v_call: TRBV25-1; cdr3_aa: CASSDSDSHSNQPQHF; cdr3_nt: TGTGCCAGCAGTGATTCTGACAGCCATAGCAATCAGCCCCAGCATTTT
j_call: TRBJ2-5; d_call: TRBD2; v_call: TRBV11-1; cdr3_aa: CASSISGRLKETQYF; cdr3_nt: TGTGCCAGCAGCATTAGCGGGAGGTTAAAAGAGACCCAGTACTTC
j_call: TRBJ2-5; d_call: .; v_call: TRBV18; cdr3_aa: CASSPPSERETQYF; cdr3_nt: TGTGCCAGCTCACCACCGTCCGAGCGGGAGACCCAGTACTTC
j_call: TRBJ1-2; d_call: .; v_call: TRBV4-1; cdr3_aa: CASSQEDSLDGYTF; cdr3_nt: TGCGCCAGCAGCCAAGAGGACAGTCTCGATGGCTACACCTTC
j_call: TRBJ2-7; d_call: .; v_call: TRBV5-1; cdr3_aa: CASSLAGGTSYEQYF; cdr3_nt: TGCGCCAGCAGCTTGGCCGGGGGTACCTCCTACGAGCAGTACTTC
j_call: TRBJ1-4; d_call: TRBD1; v_call: TRBV5-5; cdr3_aa: CASSLRQGQGEKLFF; cdr3_nt: TGTGCCAGCAGCTTGCGACAGGGGCAGGGTGAAAAACTGTTTTTT
j_call: TRBJ2-7; d_call: TRBD2; v_call: TRBV7-2; cdr3_aa: CASSLLAGGPDEQYF; cdr3_nt: TGTGCCAGCAGCCTGCTAGCGGGAGGGCCCGACGAGCAGTACTTC
j_call: TRBJ1-1; d_call: .; v_call: TRBV7-9; cdr3_aa: CASKERQLSEAFF; cdr3_nt: TGTGCCAGCAAGGAGAGACAGCTAAGCGAAGCTTTCTTT
j_call: TRBJ1-1; d_call: .; v_call: TRBV5-8; cdr3_aa: CASSLLWTANTEAFF; cdr3_nt: TGTGCCAGCAGTTTGCTCTGGACAGCGAACACTGAAGCTTTCTTT
j_call: TRBJ1-2; d_call: .; v_call: TRBV6-5; cdr3_aa: CASSSTSNYGYTF; cdr3_nt: TGTGCCAGCAGTTCAACATCTAACTATGGCTACACCTTC
j_call: TRBJ2-1; d_call: .; v_call: TRBV6-1; cdr3_aa: CASSEGVGDYNEQFF; cdr3_nt: TGTGCCAGCAGTGAAGGGGTCGGAGATTACAATGAGCAGTTCTTC
j_call: TRBJ2-1; d_call: TRBD1; v_call: TRBV6-1; cdr3_aa: CASSQGMNEQFF; cdr3_nt: TGTGCCAGCTCACAGGGGATGAATGAGCAGTTCTTC
j_call: TRBJ1-2; d_call: TRBD1; v_call: TRBV6-4; cdr3_aa: CASRGTGDYGYTF; cdr3_nt: TGTGCCAGCAGAGGGACAGGGGACTATGGCTACACCTTC
j_call: TRBJ1-5; d_call: .; v_call: TRBV12-5; cdr3_aa: CASGLATDANQPQHF; cdr3_nt: TGTGCTAGTGGTTTGGCGACAGATGCCAATCAGCCCCAGCATTTT
j_call: TRBJ1-4; d_call: TRBD1; v_call: TRBV27; cdr3_aa: CASSPQFPGQGDEKLFF; cdr3_nt: TGTGCCAGCAGTCCACAATTTCCGGGACAGGGAGATGAAAAACTGTTTTTT
j_call: TRBJ1-1; d_call: .; v_call: TRBV25-1; cdr3_aa: CASSEWAGEGTEAFF; cdr3_nt: TGTGCCAGCAGTGAATGGGCAGGGGAAGGAACTGAAGCTTTCTTT
j_call: TRBJ2-1; d_call: .; v_call: TRBV7-9; cdr3_aa: CASSATNRDISYNEQFF; cdr3_nt: TGTGCCAGCAGCGCCACGAACCGGGACATCTCCTACAATGAGCAGTTCTTC
j_call: TRBJ2-7; d_call: TRBD1; v_call: TRBV30; cdr3_aa: CAWSSVDPGQGLDEQYF; cdr3_nt: TGTGCCTGGAGTTCCGTAGATCCGGGACAGGGGCTCGACGAGCAGTACTTC